This entry lists 24 T cell receptor beta chains sequenced from one sample in a study of T cell responses to AZD1222 COVID-19 vaccine. Method: immunoSEQ multiplex PCR; TCRdb's copy keeps in-frame clones and lacks some. Counted here are about 150,000 clones, around 93% occurring once; the ten biggest clones make up approximately 4.8%. Sequenced here: peripheral blood, sampled on day 0 of AZD1222 vaccination. These receptors were taken from an adult in good health.

The chain uses TRBV7-9 and TRBJ2-1, with D perhaps TRBD1 or TRBD2 (5 bases each). This CDR3 has 12 residues. The V gene's germline CDR1 is SEHNR and CDR2 FQNEAQ (reference sequence). V was trimmed by 1 base and J by 14 bases, leaving 12 bases between them. The CDR3 loop is CASSLDGTGKFF. As DNA, the CDR3 is TGTGCCAGCAGCTTAGACGGGACGGGGAAGTTCTTC.

The chain is built from TRBV21-1 and TRBJ1-5; the table gives TRBD1 as D, unverified against the DNA. TRBV21-1 is flagged as a pseudogene. The CDR3 spans 16 residues. DNA of the CDR3: TGTGCCAGCAGCGGGCCTGGGGCAGGGCCTTGTCAGCCCCAGCATTTT. Translated: CASSGPGAGPCQPQHF.

The chain carries TRBV6-6 and TRBJ2-7, with unresolved D. The CDR3 totals 12 residues. Per the germline V gene, CDR1 is MNHNY and CDR2 is SVGAGI (reference sequence). Trimming removed 5 bases from V and 2 bases from J, with 7 bases in between. CDR3 sequence: CASSPIPYEQYF. DNA for the CDR3: TGTGCCAGCAGTCCGATTCCCTACGAGCAGTACTTC.

This chain joins TRBV28 and TRBJ2-4; possible D gene TRBD2, 7 bases. The CDR3 is 16 residues long. Trimming stripped 3 bases from V and 0 bases from J, with 12 bases between. CDR1 and CDR2 (germline): MDHEN, SYDVKM. DNA for the CDR3: TGTGCCAGCAGTTTTGGGGGGGCCCTAGCCAAAAACATTCAGTACTTC. This gives the protein CASSFGGALAKNIQYF.

This sequence joins TRBV11-3 and TRBJ2-3; 10 bases align to TRBD2. The germline V gene has CDR1 SGHNT and CDR2 YENEEA. V was pared by 4 bases and J by 0 bases, with 13 bases of the junction left unmatched. CDR3 length equals 19 residues. The chain's CDR3 is CASSSPWASGSVSTDTQYF. Here the CDR3 DNA reads TGTGCCAGCAGCTCCCCTTGGGCTAGCGGGAGTGTAAGCACAGATACGCAGTATTTT.

In DNA form, the CDR3 reads TGTGCCAGCAGCTTCAGGGGGCGGAACACCGGGGAGCTGTTTTTT. Its protein is CASSFRGRNTGELFF. This chain links TRBV7-9 with TRBJ2-2, with 8 bases identical to TRBD1. The CDR3 is 15 residues long. CDR1 is SEHNR, CDR2 FQNEAQ, per germline (reference sequence). V trimming: 3 bases; J trimming: 1 base; junction bases outside the gene matches: 1.

V gene TRBV10-3 combines with J gene TRBJ2-5; 14 nucleotides match TRBD2. V was clipped by 4 bases and J by 2 bases; unmatched bases: 3. Per germline, CDR1 ENHRY and CDR2 SYGVKD. CDR3 size: 16 residues. DNA for the CDR3: TGTGCCATCAGTGTGGGACTAGCGGGAGCTCAAGAGACCCAGTACTTC. Residues: CAISVGLAGAQETQYF.

The gene calls are TRBV21-1 and TRBJ2-3; the table's D call of TRBD1 was not tested on the DNA. TRBV21-1 is described as a pseudogene. This CDR3 region has 17 residues. The CDR3 reads CASSKGRPGFTADTQYF. The CDR3 DNA reads TGTGCCAGCAGCAAAGGTCGCCCAGGGTTTACGGCAGATACGCAGTATTTT.

This chain connects TRBV4-2 to TRBJ2-1; perhaps TRBD1 as D (5 bases). V shed 1 base and J shed 0 bases, with 10 bases lying between them. Germline CDR1 reads LGHNA; CDR2 reads YNFKEQ. The CDR3 length is 16 residues. CDR3 DNA sequence: TGTGCCAGCAGCCAAGGCGACAGACGCTCCTACAATGAGCAGTTCTTC. Amino acid sequence: CASSQGDRRSYNEQFF.

V gene TRBV19 combines with J gene TRBJ1-4; D call uncertain. Germline V gives CDR1 LNHDA, CDR2 SQIVND (reference sequence). Trimming cost V 5 bases and J 0 bases, with 22 bases left between them. The length of the CDR3 is 19 residues. The CDR3 loop is CASSLLGRSNLATNEKLFF. For the CDR3, the DNA is TGTGCCAGTAGTCTCCTCGGGAGGTCTAACCTTGCAACTAATGAAAAACTGTTTTTT.

This clone was observed a single time. The chain has TRBV9 and TRBJ2-1, with TRBD2 identical over 8 bases. Germline trimming cut 7 bases from V and 4 bases from J; bases unmatched to any gene: 4. CDR1 SGDLS and CDR2 YYNGEE come from the germline V gene. The CDR3 loop spans 13 amino acids. The CDR3 nucleotides are TGTGCCAGCCAGAGCGGGAGTTACAATGAGCAGTTCTTC. Translated: CASQSGSYNEQFF.

The V call is TRBV7-9, the J call TRBJ1-1; TRBD1 is a possible D gene (5 bases). V gave up 4 bases and J gave up 0 bases, with 9 bases separating them. Germline loops: CDR1 SEHNR, CDR2 FQNEAQ (reference sequence). This CDR3 spans 14 amino acids. CDR3 amino acids: CASSWGAMNTEAFF. The DNA for the CDR3 is TGTGCCAGCAGCTGGGGCGCTATGAACACTGAAGCTTTCTTT.

The sample holds one count of this clone. V gene TRBV7-2 combines with J gene TRBJ2-3, with TRBD2 matching over 7 bases. V shed 2 bases, J shed 4 bases, and the junction held 6 bases outside the gene matches. The germline V gene has CDR1 SGHTA and CDR2 FQGNSA. There are 15 residues in the CDR3. CDR3 protein: CASSLWGEGPDTQYF. CDR3 bases: TGTGCCAGCAGCTTATGGGGGGAGGGACCAGATACGCAGTATTTT.

The chain couples TRBV5-4 to TRBJ2-7; 8 bases align to TRBD1. This CDR3 spans 15 amino acids. CDR1 is SGHNT and CDR2 is YYREEE in the germline V gene (reference sequence). With V trimmed by 4 bases and J by 2 bases, 8 bases remained unmatched. CDR3 DNA sequence: TGTGCCAGCAGCAAGATGGGACAGGTGGCCTACGAGCAGTACTTC. This encodes CASSKMGQVAYEQYF.

The rearrangement links TRBV7-9 to TRBJ2-7, with D perhaps TRBD1 or TRBD2 (5 bases each). The CDR3 covers 15 residues. The V end lost 1 base, the J end lost 0 bases, and 10 bases lay between the germline ends. Germline CDR1 and CDR2: SEHNR and FQNEAQ (reference sequence). CDR3 coding DNA: TGTGCCAGCAGCTTAGACGGGGCTAGCTCCTACGAGCAGTACTTC. Translation: CASSLDGASSYEQYF. Variable domain in full (rest from reference TRBV7-9 and TRBJ2-7): DTGVSQNPRHKITKRGQNVTFRCDPISEHNRLYWYRQTLGQGPEFLTYFQNEAQLEKSRLLSDRFSAERPKGSFSTLEIQRTEQGDSAMYLCASSLDGASSYEQYFGPGTRLTVT.

The J gene is TRBJ1-4, the V gene TRBV4-2, with D possibly being TRBD1 (6 bases). V dropped 5 bases and J dropped 5 bases, with 12 bases sitting between them. Germline CDR1 LGHNA, CDR2 YNFKEQ. The CDR3 covers 14 residues. The CDR3 loop is CASSSQGFNEKLFF. In DNA form, the CDR3 reads TGTGCCAGCAGCTCCCAGGGGTTCAATGAAAAACTGTTTTTT.

The chain is built from TRBV19 and TRBJ1-5, with 9 nucleotides matching TRBD1. Per germline, CDR1 LNHDA and CDR2 SQIVND (reference sequence). This CDR3 comprises 13 residues. The junction had 4 bases not matched to a gene; V was cut back by 9 bases and J by 4 bases. The DNA for the CDR3 is TGTGCCAGCACGACAGGGGGTAATCAGCCCCAGCATTTT. Protein sequence: CASTTGGNQPQHF.

The V and J genes are TRBV5-8 and TRBJ2-4, with D possibly being TRBD1 (5 bases). Trimming removed 7 bases from V and 6 bases from J, with 17 bases in between. This CDR3 is 14 amino acids long. CDR1 is SGHTS, CDR2 YDEGEE, per germline. CDR3 protein: CASGRQSQGNIQYF. In nucleotides, the CDR3 is TGTGCCAGCGGTAGACAGAGCCAAGGAAACATTCAGTACTTC.

J is TRBJ2-7 and V is TRBV11-2, with TRBD1 as a possible D gene (5 bases). Trimming took 0 bases from V and 3 from J, leaving 9 bases between them. CDR3 length: 14 residues. Germline V gene lookup returns CDR1 SGHAT and CDR2 FQNNGV. CDR3 in DNA: TGTGCCAGCAGCTTAGAGTTCCAGGGCTACGAGCAGTACTTC. Protein product: CASSLEFQGYEQYF. Looking up the rest from reference TRBV11-2 and TRBJ2-7 gives the full variable domain: EAGVAQSPRYKIIEKRQSVAFWCNPISGHATLYWYQQILGQGPKLLIQFQNNGVVDDSQLPKDRFSAERLKGVDSTLKIQPAKLEDSAVYLCASSLEFQGYEQYFGPGTRLTVT.

This chain links TRBV19 with TRBJ2-1; TRBD2 matches 7 bases. Germline trimming cut 5 bases from V and 8 bases from J; bases unmatched to any gene: 15. CDR3 length: 16 amino acids. Per germline, CDR1 LNHDA and CDR2 SQIVND (reference sequence). The CDR3 is CASSFGGSFGGHEQFF. The CDR3, as DNA: TGTGCCAGTAGTTTTGGCGGGAGTTTCGGCGGCCATGAGCAGTTCTTC.

The V call is TRBV6-5, the J call TRBJ2-2; D might be TRBD1 (5 bases). There are 16 residues in the CDR3. Trimming stripped 3 bases from V and 0 bases from J, with 11 bases between. Germline lookup yields CDR1 MNHEY and CDR2 SVGAGI. The CDR3 DNA is TGTGCCAGCAGTTATTCGACAGTGACGAACACCGGGGAGCTGTTTTTT. Its protein is CASSYSTVTNTGELFF.

The chain joins TRBV4-3 to TRBJ2-7; TRBD1 or TRBD2 may be the D gene (5 bases each). Germline V gives CDR1 LGHNA, CDR2 YSLEER. The CDR3 is made up of 14 amino acids. Trimming pared 4 bases from V and 2 bases from J, leaving 12 bases between. The CDR3 reads CASSPLTGPYEQYF. For the CDR3, the DNA is TGCGCCAGCAGCCCCTTGACGGGACCCTACGAGCAGTACTTC.

This chain connects TRBV9 to TRBJ1-5; no clear D. Trimming took 2 bases from V and 0 from J, leaving 15 bases between them. CDR3 length: 17 amino acids. The germline V gene encodes CDR1 SGDLS and CDR2 YYNGEE. This CDR3 is CASSVLLGVFSNQPQHF. Here the CDR3 DNA reads TGTGCCAGCAGCGTCCTCCTGGGCGTGTTTAGCAATCAGCCCCAGCATTTT. The full variable domain, with the rest looked up from reference TRBV9 and TRBJ1-5, is DSGVTQTPKHLITATGQRVTLRCSPRSGDLSVYWYQQSLDQGLQFLIQYYNGEERAKGNILERFSAQQFPDLHSELNLSSLELGDSALYFCASSVLLGVFSNQPQHFGDGTRLSIL.

About this clone itself: Other DNA sequences in the sample encode the same CDR3. V and J are TRBV27 and TRBJ1-2; 7 nucleotides match TRBD1. V dropped 6 bases and J dropped 4; count of bases not matched to a gene: 5. There are 13 residues in the CDR3. Germline V CDR1 and CDR2: MNHEY, SMNVEV (reference sequence). CDR3 loop: CASRDRAGYGYTF. In nucleotides, the CDR3 is TGTGCCAGCAGAGACAGGGCCGGCTATGGCTACACCTTC.